The rows below give T cell receptor beta chains drawn from one sample of a study of T cell changes during pregnancy in multiple sclerosis. Only in-frame clones appear in the TCRdb table, and some are missing; sequencing was by immunoSEQ multiplex PCR. This table holds 90,000 to 150,000 clones, approximately 94% found once. This specimen consisted of peripheral blood, obtained before pregnancy. The source is a female donor with multiple sclerosis, enrolled in a pregnancy study. CDR3s include the opening cysteine and the closing phenylalanine or tryptophan. Clone size is not always given. Where it is, it says once, few, many or a class for expanded clones.

TRBV12-5	TRBJ1-5	few	CASGLVIF
TRBV9	TRBJ2-2	.	CASSVEGRTPRFNANTGELFF
TRBV7-3	TRBJ1-6	.	CASSLRGEGNSPLHF
TRBV5-1	TRBJ2-2	.	CASSPRQGGGELFF
TRBV19	TRBJ1-1	.	CASSLPGQGRSEAFF
TRBV5-4	TRBJ1-2	few	CASSLAGGRGYGYTF
TRBV5-1	TRBJ1-3	.	CASSTTGTGGNTIYF
TRBV2	TRBJ2-2	.	CASSGTGGANTGELFF
TRBV5-1	TRBJ2-3	.	CASSLERSSTDTQYF
TRBV5-1	TRBJ2-2	.	CASSLANTGQLNTGELFF
TRBV15	TRBJ1-2	.	CATSRAGDYGYTF
TRBV28	TRBJ2-2	.	CASSSPGLAGVGTGELFF
TRBV5-8	TRBJ1-5	.	CASSLGAVRNQPQHF
TRBV5-6	TRBJ1-6	.	CASSSYSGTGYSPLHF
TRBV7-3	TRBJ2-3	.	CASSPSRSTDTQYF
TRBV30	TRBJ1-2	.	CAYQRDTSYGYTF
TRBV6-5	TRBJ1-2	.	CASSSRTGGNYGYTF
TRBV28	TRBJ1-4	.	CASRPDRGLYEKLFF
TRBV30	TRBJ1-2	.	CAWSRGQGNYYYGYTF
TRBV6-1	TRBJ1-1	.	CASSEIREAFF
TRBV7-2	TRBJ1-5	.	CASSLRGGSGPQHF
TRBV11-3	TRBJ1-5	.	CASKRGFPGQETYSNQPQHF
TRBV5-8	TRBJ1-2	.	CASSWQGSYGYTF
TRBV4-2	TRBJ2-6	.	CASSLSPTRSSGANVLTF
TRBV28	TRBJ2-1	.	CASSLVDREWFF
TRBV6-4	TRBJ2-1	.	CASSDYGTQNYNEQFF
TRBV7-9	TRBJ1-2	.	CASSLRGGDGYTF
TRBV6-5	TRBJ1-2	.	CASRYDRAVDYGYTF
TRBV6-1	TRBJ1-1	few	CLSKGHLNTEAFF
TRBV29-1	TRBJ1-1	few	CSVERGLEAFF